This TCR beta chain was obtained from a study of CD8 T cell repertoires and HIV-1 epitope variants. The CDR3 extends over 16 amino acids. Germline CDR1 reads LNHDA; CDR2 reads SQIVND (reference sequence). The V gene end was trimmed by 3 bases and the J gene end by 2 bases; junction bases not matched to a gene: 7. Remarks on this clone: Its specificity is not known.

Survey-depth immunoSEQ sequencing covered TCR beta CDR3 regions. Repertoires were generated with immunoSEQ multiplex PCR, while TCRdb's copy carries only in-frame clones and drops some. The table has roughly 2,200 clones, 60% to 85% seen once; the top ten hold 43%. The sample taken for sequencing was cultured CD8+ T cells derived from PBMCs. This TCR derives from a male donor with HIV. The chain couples TRBV19 to TRBJ2-3; 8 bases agree with TRBD1. CDR3 loop: CASSIWWDRFTDTQYF. The CDR3 DNA follows: TGTGCCAGTAGTATTTGGTGGGACAGGTTCACAGATACGCAGTATTTT.